This TCR beta chain was identified in a study of regulatory T cells in long-lasting Graves disease. This clonotype was detected ten times or more. No antigen is known for it. CDR3-region Arm-PCR and iRepertoire HTBI primers produced the TCR beta libraries. From the multiplex PCR reads, TCRdb called clonotypes with MiXCR, one entry per CDR3 protein. The table lists roughly 500,000 distinct CDR3 sequences, roughly 14% of them singletons, with roughly 10% in the top ten. Time point defined: newly diagnosed GD, antithyroid drugs for less than 3 months. The TCR library was made from RNA that had been extracted from PBMCs in TRIzol. The V end lost 5 bases, the J end lost 5 bases, and 12 bases lay between the germline ends. Per germline, CDR1 DFQATT and CDR2 SNEGSKA (reference sequence). This CDR3 region has 12 residues. Study results and caveats: TRBV28, TRBJ1-2 and TRBJ2-5 emerged as the favored segments in persistent disease.

This same sample was also part of a study on T cells in Graves' hyperthyroidism and ophthalmopathy. From that paper: Patients were excluded for uncontrolled infection, other autoimmune disease, pregnancy or lactation. With the HTBI primer set, the TCR CDR3 went through a first round of RT-PCR. In the blood, most expanded thyroid clonotypes above 0.001 appeared as well.

Sequenced material: peripheral blood mononuclear cells (PBMCs), taken at new diagnosis, from a patient treated with antithyroid drugs. This sequence originates from a young man with Graves disease. The V and J genes are TRBV20-1 and TRBJ1-1; D gene uncertain. CDR3 sequence reads: CSAVTRVTEAFF. Here the CDR3 DNA reads TGCAGTGCTGTAACCCGTGTGACTGAAGCTTTCTTT.